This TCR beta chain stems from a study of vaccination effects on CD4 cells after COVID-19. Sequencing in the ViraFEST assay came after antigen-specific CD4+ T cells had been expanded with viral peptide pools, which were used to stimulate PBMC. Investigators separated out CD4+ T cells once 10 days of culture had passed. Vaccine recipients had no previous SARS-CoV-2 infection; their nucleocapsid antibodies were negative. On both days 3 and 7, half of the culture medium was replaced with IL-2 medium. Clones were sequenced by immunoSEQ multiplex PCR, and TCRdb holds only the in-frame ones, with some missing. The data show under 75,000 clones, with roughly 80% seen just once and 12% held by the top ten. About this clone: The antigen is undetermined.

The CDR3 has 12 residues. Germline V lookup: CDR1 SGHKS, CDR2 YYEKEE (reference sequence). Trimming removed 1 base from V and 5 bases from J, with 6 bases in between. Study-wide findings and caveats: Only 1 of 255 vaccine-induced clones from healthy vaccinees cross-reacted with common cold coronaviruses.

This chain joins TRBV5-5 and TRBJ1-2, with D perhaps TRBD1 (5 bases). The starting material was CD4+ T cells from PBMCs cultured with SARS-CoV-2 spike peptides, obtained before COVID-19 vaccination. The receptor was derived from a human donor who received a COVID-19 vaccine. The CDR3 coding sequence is TGTGCCAGCAGCTTGTCAGGGTATGGCTACACCTTC. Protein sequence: CASSLSGYGYTF.